The rows below give T cell receptor beta chains drawn from one sample of a study of Ad26.COV2.S vaccination and SARS-CoV-2 variants. Assay: immunoSEQ multiplex PCR; the TCRdb copy retains only in-frame clones and omits some. This table has about 350,000 clones, about 88% appearing once. The sequenced sample was peripheral blood, obtained in a trial of Ad26.COV2.S vaccine versus placebo. All receptors come from a person aged 18-60 years who received the Ad26.COV2.S COVID-19 vaccine or a placebo. The CDR3 runs from the conserved cysteine through the conserved F or W. A D gene is named only where the DNA matches it firmly. The size entry is marked missing in some rows and otherwise reads once, few, many or a size class.

v_gene,d_gene,j_gene,abundance,CDR3aa,CDR3nt
TRBV4-1,TRBD2,TRBJ2-2,.,CASSQDISGRAGELFF,TGCGCCAGCAGCCAAGATATTAGCGGGAGGGCCGGGGAGCTGTTTTTT
TRBV3-1/TRBV3-2,TRBD1,TRBJ2-7,few,CASTRQGRSEQYF,TGTGCCAGCACCCGACAGGGAAGGAGCGAGCAGTACTTC
TRBV4-1,TRBD2,TRBJ2-1,.,CASSQTGTSINEQFF,TGCGCCAGCAGCCAGACCGGGACTAGCATCAATGAGCAGTTCTTC
TRBV19,.,TRBJ2-7,.,CASSKGEWPYEQYF,TGTGCCAGTAGTAAAGGAGAGTGGCCCTACGAGCAGTACTTC
TRBV6-2/TRBV6-3,TRBD2,TRBJ2-7,.,CASSYTPLGLAGEYEQYF,TGTGCCAGCAGTTACACCCCTCTGGGACTAGCGGGAGAGTACGAGCAGTACTTC
TRBV29-1,TRBD2,TRBJ2-1,.,CSALVTSADEQFF,TGCAGCGCGCTCGTTACTAGCGCTGATGAGCAGTTCTTC
TRBV6-2/TRBV6-3,TRBD2,TRBJ2-1,.,CASSRSGSFRYNEQFF,TGTGCCAGCAGCCGGAGCGGGAGTTTCCGGTACAATGAGCAGTTCTTC
TRBV28,TRBD1,TRBJ1-6,.,CASSSPGQGIGSPLHF,TGTGCCAGCAGTTCCCCCGGACAGGGAATCGGTTCACCCCTCCACTTT
TRBV12-3/TRBV12-4,.,TRBJ1-1,.,CASSFHRAGEAFF,TGTGCCAGCAGTTTCCACAGGGCTGGTGAAGCTTTCTTT
TRBV18,.,TRBJ2-7,.,CASSPLGGHTYEQYF,TGTGCCAGCTCACCCCTGGGGGGGCATACCTACGAGCAGTACTTC
TRBV6-6,.,TRBJ1-2,.,CAWKGAVDYGYTF,TGTGCCTGGAAGGGCGCGGTCGACTATGGCTACACCTTC
TRBV4-3,.,TRBJ2-2,.,CASSQFAGTNTGELFF,TGCGCCAGCAGCCAGTTCGCGGGGACTAACACCGGGGAGCTGTTTTTT
TRBV27,.,TRBJ1-2,.,CASSLSGGRVNGYTF,TGTGCCAGCAGTTTGTCGGGGGGTCGGGTAAATGGCTACACCTTC
TRBV7-8,TRBD2,TRBJ2-7,.,CASSFDGTTYEQYF,TGTGCCAGCAGCTTTGACGGGACTACCTACGAGCAGTACTTC
TRBV28,TRBD1,TRBJ2-2,few,CASSLLFTGVLTDGELFF,TGTGCCAGCAGTTTATTATTTACAGGGGTACTAACAGACGGGGAGCTGTTTTTT
TRBV4-3,.,TRBJ1-1,.,CASSQDIRGPWTEAFF,TGCGCCAGCAGCCAAGACATAAGGGGCCCATGGACTGAAGCTTTCTTT
TRBV7-9,.,TRBJ2-7,.,CASSRNSYEQYF,TGTGCCAGCAGCCGCAATTCGTACGAGCAGTACTTC
TRBV7-9,.,TRBJ1-3,.,CASSLYLWSTGNTIYF,TGTGCCAGCAGCTTATACCTGTGGTCGACTGGAAACACCATATATTTT
TRBV20-1,.,TRBJ1-6,few,CSASPDRKTSAVGFSPLHF,TGCAGTGCTAGTCCGGACCGTAAAACAAGCGCGGTGGGATTTTCACCCCTCCACTTT
TRBV6-2/TRBV6-3,TRBD1,TRBJ1-5,.,CASSHARRTGLIGNQPQHF,TGTGCCAGCAGCCACGCCAGAAGGACAGGGCTGATTGGCAATCAGCCCCAGCATTTT
TRBV9,TRBD1,TRBJ2-2,.,CASSPTGGGELFF,TGTGCCAGCAGTCCTACAGGGGGCGGGGAGCTGTTTTTT
TRBV4-3,.,TRBJ2-1,.,CASSQERAAGSNEQFF,TGCGCCAGCAGCCAAGAGAGGGCCGCCGGATCCAATGAGCAGTTCTTC
TRBV7-2,.,TRBJ2-4,.,CASLAGGSKNIQYF,TGTGCCAGCCTGGCAGGGGGGTCCAAAAACATTCAGTACTTC
TRBV7-2,.,TRBJ1-1,.,CASSFVYTEAFF,TGTGCCAGCAGCTTTGTATATACTGAAGCTTTCTTT
TRBV4-3,TRBD2,TRBJ2-7,few,CASSKGAGGPGEQYF,TGCGCCAGCAGCAAAGGAGCGGGAGGGCCAGGCGAGCAGTACTTC
TRBV7-8,.,TRBJ2-1,.,CASSLSGLSPQFF,TGTGCCAGCAGCTTATCGGGGTTGTCCCCCCAGTTCTTC
TRBV3-1/TRBV3-2,.,TRBJ2-7,.,CASSQDGIDSLGSKSEKIQYEQYF,TGTGCCAGCAGCCAAGATGGTATTGATAGTTTGGGCTCAAAATCTGAAAAAATTCAGTACGAGCAGTACTTC
TRBV11-3,.,TRBJ1-1,.,CASSLGRGNTEAFF,TGTGCCAGCAGCTTAGGCCGGGGGAACACTGAAGCTTTCTTT
TRBV6-6,.,TRBJ2-7,.,CASSYQRVYEQYF,TGTGCCAGCAGTTACCAGCGGGTCTACGAGCAGTACTTC
TRBV11-3,TRBD2,TRBJ2-1,.,CASSSGGLVHEQFF,TGTGCCAGCAGCTCGGGGGGACTGGTTCATGAGCAGTTCTTC
TRBV29-1,.,TRBJ1-1,.,CSVWMGEIEAFF,TGCAGCGTGTGGATGGGTGAGATTGAAGCTTTCTTT
TRBV5-6,.,TRBJ2-7,.,CASSPLGDEQYF,TGTGCCAGCAGCCCGCTGGGGGACGAGCAGTACTTC
TRBV6-5,.,TRBJ1-1,few,CASSPLPNTEAFF,TGTGCCAGCAGTCCCCTTCCGAACACTGAAGCTTTCTTT
TRBV29-1,.,TRBJ1-1,.,CSVVEATANAEAFF,TGCAGCGTCGTAGAAGCGACCGCTAACGCTGAAGCTTTCTTT
TRBV10-3,.,TRBJ1-3,.,CAIMSSGPADGNTIYF,TGTGCCATCATGAGTTCGGGGCCCGCTGATGGAAACACCATATATTTT
TRBV4-3,.,TRBJ1-4,once,CASSAQGGANNEKLFF,TGCGCCAGCAGCGCGCAGGGAGGGGCTAATAATGAAAAACTGTTTTTT
TRBV10-3,TRBD1,TRBJ1-6,once,CATGTGPNSPLHF,TGTGCCACCGGGACAGGGCCTAATTCACCCCTCCACTTT
TRBV18,.,TRBJ1-4,.,CASSPPVGEKLFF,TGTGCCAGCTCGCCACCAGTGGGTGAAAAACTGTTTTTT
TRBV6-1,.,TRBJ2-7,.,CASSEGISDEQYF,TGTGCCAGCAGTGAAGGAATCTCAGACGAGCAGTACTTC
TRBV5-4,.,TRBJ1-6,.,CASSLGGDYNSPLHF,TGTGCCAGCAGCTTGGGAGGGGACTATAATTCACCCCTCCACTTT
TRBV5-1,TRBD1,TRBJ2-2,.,CASSLSDRGENTGELFF,TGCGCCAGCAGCTTGTCGGACAGGGGTGAGAACACCGGGGAGCTGTTTTTT
TRBV9,TRBD1,TRBJ1-6,.,CASSDEDRDSDSPLHF,TGTGCCAGCAGCGACGAAGACAGGGATTCGGATTCACCCCTCCACTTT
TRBV5-4,TRBD1,TRBJ2-1,.,CASSLDRGTYNEQFF,TGTGCCAGCAGCTTGGACAGGGGCACCTACAATGAGCAGTTCTTC
TRBV28,TRBD2,TRBJ2-7,.,CASSLRFSWEGSYEQYF,TGTGCCAGCAGTTTGCGGTTTTCATGGGAGGGATCCTACGAGCAGTACTTC
TRBV6-5,.,TRBJ2-1,.,CASRRRGNEQFF,TGTGCCAGCAGACGGCGAGGGAATGAGCAGTTCTTC
TRBV2,.,TRBJ2-3,once,CASTVGIRTDTQYF,TGTGCCAGCACTGTAGGGATCCGCACAGATACGCAGTATTTT
TRBV24-1,TRBD1,TRBJ2-6,.,CATSDRDRGLSGANVLTF,TGTGCCACCAGTGATAGGGACAGGGGGCTGTCTGGGGCCAACGTCCTGACTTTC
TRBV4-1,.,TRBJ2-1,.,CASSHSWDIWGEQFF,TGCGCCAGCAGCCACTCGTGGGATATATGGGGTGAGCAGTTCTTC
TRBV6-2/TRBV6-3,.,TRBJ1-5,.,CASSLSGNQPQHF,TGTGCCAGCAGCCTCTCTGGAAATCAGCCCCAGCATTTT
TRBV7-8,.,TRBJ2-5,once,CASSFVDGETQYF,TGTGCCAGCAGCTTCGTGGATGGGGAGACCCAGTACTTC
TRBV18,.,TRBJ1-3,.,CASSPERLNTIYF,TGTGCCAGCTCCCCAGAGCGCCTAAACACCATATATTTT
TRBV7-2,TRBD2,TRBJ2-3,.,CASSPRLAGGDTQYF,TGTGCCAGCAGCCCCCGTCTAGCGGGAGGAGATACGCAGTATTTT